This TCR beta chain originates from a study of memory CD4+ T cells and cytomegalovirus serostatus. Clones were read by immunoSEQ multiplex PCR, and TCRdb kept only the in-frame ones, dropping some. Seen here are some 46,000 clones, roughly 80% observed once, and the top ten hold about 0.6%. Single viable CD3+CD4+CD8-CD45RO+ cells were sorted as the memory CD4+ T cells. The source is an adult in good health and CMV-seronegative. The material sequenced was memory CD4+ T cells from blood.

DNA of the CDR3: TGCGCCAGCAGCTTGGAGGGGGCAGCTAACTATGGCTACACCTTC. Amino acid sequence: CASSLEGAANYGYTF. The genes are TRBV5-1 and TRBJ1-2, with TRBD1 matching over 7 bases. Germline CDR1 is SGHRS and CDR2 is YFSETQ. The CDR3 runs 15 residues. Losses at the gene ends were 0 bases for V and 0 bases for J; bases not matched to a gene: 2.